This T cell receptor (beta chain) was recorded in a study of shared clonotypes between healthy human individuals. Losses at the gene ends were 2 bases for V and 6 bases for J; bases not matched to a gene: 9. Germline V gene sequence: CDR1 GTSNPN, CDR2 SVGIG (reference sequence). The CDR3 covers 15 residues. As concerns this clone: As yet, its antigen is unknown.

Study outcomes and limitations: Larger estimated richness was generally recorded for naive subsets relative to memory subsets. An expected dependence of interdonor clonotype sharing on sequencing depth was noted.

Assay execution proceeded at the deep level. Original processing notes: In the immunoSEQ data, sequences were junction-only and lacked quality scores, so filtering differed. The data were produced by immunoSEQ multiplex PCR, yet TCRdb's version contains in-frame clones alone and is incomplete. V and J calls and clone size are copied from that table; D and trimming were computed from the DNA. The repertoire includes 1.6 million or so clones, just under 99% of them detected once, and 0.36% sits in the top ten. The chain employs TRBV30 and TRBJ1-5; 8 bases align to TRBD1. Sequenced sample: naive CD4+ T cells sorted from blood. Subset meaning: CD45RA+ positively selected. The receptor was isolated from a man younger than 40 in good health. CDR3 sequence reads: CAWSSGQGSSQPQHF. CDR3 nucleotide sequence: TGTGCCTGGAGTTCAGGACAGGGCTCTAGTCAGCCCCAGCATTTT.